The entry that follows covers one T cell receptor beta chain sequence. The read comes to an end 3 residues before the CDR3 does, leaving the germline J gene to fill in the end. The CDR3 totals 13 residues. Germline V gives CDR1 KGHSH, CDR2 LQKENI. The sample comes from a study of T cells in women clearing cervical HPV infection. Overall study context: No precancer developed; the control's incident HPV16 infection cleared within 12 months. Case blood was drawn when the lesion was first found; control blood after infection became undetectable. Only a few women had HLA typing results available.

TCRdb keeps only in-frame clones here, not all; method: immunoSEQ multiplex PCR. The sample is made up of 20,000 to 25,000 clones, and the top ten hold about 9.1% of it. The rearrangement links TRBV18 to TRBJ1-2; D call uncertain. What was sequenced was blood buffy coat. The sequence was obtained from a woman between 18 and 70 years old with a cervical HPV16 infection that either progressed to CIN3+ or cleared (not recorded which). The CDR3 here is CASSLARTDTYTF. The sequenced part of the CDR3 DNA is TGTGCCAGCTCACTGGCCCGCACAGATACC.